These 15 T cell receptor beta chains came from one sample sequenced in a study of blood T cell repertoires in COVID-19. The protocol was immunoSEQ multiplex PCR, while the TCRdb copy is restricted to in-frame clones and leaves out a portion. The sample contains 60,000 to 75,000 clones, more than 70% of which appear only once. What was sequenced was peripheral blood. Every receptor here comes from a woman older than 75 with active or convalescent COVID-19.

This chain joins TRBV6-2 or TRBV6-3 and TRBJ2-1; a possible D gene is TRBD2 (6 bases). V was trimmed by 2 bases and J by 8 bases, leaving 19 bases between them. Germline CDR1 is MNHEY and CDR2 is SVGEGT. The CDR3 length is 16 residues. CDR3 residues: CASSYDGGGEIDEQFF. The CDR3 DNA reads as TGTGCCAGCAGTTACGATGGTGGCGGGGAGATCGATGAGCAGTTCTTC.

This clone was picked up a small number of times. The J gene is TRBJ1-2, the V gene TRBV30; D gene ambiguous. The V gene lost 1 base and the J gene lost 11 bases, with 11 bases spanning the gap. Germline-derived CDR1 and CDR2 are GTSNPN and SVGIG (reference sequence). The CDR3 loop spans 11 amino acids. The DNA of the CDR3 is TGTGCCTGGAGTGAGAGGTTTTGGTACACCTTC. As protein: CAWSERFWYTF. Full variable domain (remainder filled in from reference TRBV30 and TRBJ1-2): SQTIHQWPATLVQPVGSPLSLECTVEGTSNPNLYWYRQAAGRGLQLLFYSVGIGQISSEVPQNLSASRPQDRQFILSSKKLLLSDSGFYLCAWSERFWYTFGSGTRLTVV.

The DNA for the CDR3 is TGTGCCAGCAGCCCACTCTCCTCTTCACTAGCGGGGGACACAGATACGCAGTATTTT. Protein sequence: CASSPLSSSLAGDTDTQYF. This rearrangement joins TRBV3-1 (or the pseudogene TRBV3-2) to TRBJ2-3, with 11 bases lining up with TRBD2. Germline loops: CDR1 LGHDT, CDR2 YNNKEL (reference sequence). Trimming at V came to 4 bases and at J to 2 bases, leaving 14 bases not matched to a gene. The CDR3 has 19 amino acids.

CDR3 in DNA: TGTGCCAGCAGCTGGACAGAAAATCAGCCCCAGCATTTT. Encoded protein: CASSWTENQPQHF. The chain recombines TRBV6-5 with TRBJ1-5; tentatively, D is TRBD1 (6 bases). Germline loops: CDR1 MNHEY, CDR2 SVGAGI. There are 13 residues in the CDR3. V shed 6 bases and J shed 4 bases, with 10 bases lying between them.

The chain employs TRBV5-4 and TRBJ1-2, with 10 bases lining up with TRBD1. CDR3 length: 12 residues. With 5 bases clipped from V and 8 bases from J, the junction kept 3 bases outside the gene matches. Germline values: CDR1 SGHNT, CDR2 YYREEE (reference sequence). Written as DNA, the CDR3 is TGTGCCAGCAGTCGACAGGGGGCCGGCTACACCTTC. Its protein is CASSRQGAGYTF. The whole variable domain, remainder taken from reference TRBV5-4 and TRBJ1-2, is ETGVTQSPTHLIKTRGQQVTLRCSSQSGHNTVSWYQQALGQGPQFIFQYYREEENGRGNFPPRFSGLQFPNYSSELNVNALELDDSALYLCASSRQGAGYTFGSGTRLTVV.

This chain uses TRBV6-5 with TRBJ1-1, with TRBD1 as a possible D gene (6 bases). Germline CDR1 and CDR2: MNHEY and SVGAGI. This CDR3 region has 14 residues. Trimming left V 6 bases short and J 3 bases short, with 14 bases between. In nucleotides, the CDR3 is TGTGCCAGCAGCCGACAGGAGGTAGACACTGAAGCTTTCTTT. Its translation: CASSRQEVDTEAFF.

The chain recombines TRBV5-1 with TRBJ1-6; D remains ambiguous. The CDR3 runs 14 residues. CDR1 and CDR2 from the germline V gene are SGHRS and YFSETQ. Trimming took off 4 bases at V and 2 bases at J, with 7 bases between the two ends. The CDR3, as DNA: TGCGCCAGCAGCCCCTCCCCCTATAATTCACCCCTCCACTTT. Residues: CASSPSPYNSPLHF.

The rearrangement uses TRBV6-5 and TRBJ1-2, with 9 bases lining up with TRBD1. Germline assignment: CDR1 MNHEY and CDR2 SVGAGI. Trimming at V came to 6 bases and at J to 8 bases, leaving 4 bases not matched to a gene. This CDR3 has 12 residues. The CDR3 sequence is CASSPGQGGYTF. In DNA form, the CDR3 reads TGTGCCAGCAGCCCAGGACAGGGGGGCTACACCTTC.

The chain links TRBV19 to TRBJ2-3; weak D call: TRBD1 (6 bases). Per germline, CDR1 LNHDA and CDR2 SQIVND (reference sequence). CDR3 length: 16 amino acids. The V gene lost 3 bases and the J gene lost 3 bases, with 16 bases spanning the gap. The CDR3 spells CASSIGQGFVTDTQYF. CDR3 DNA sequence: TGTGCCAGTAGTATTGGGCAGGGGTTTGTGACAGATACGCAGTATTTT.

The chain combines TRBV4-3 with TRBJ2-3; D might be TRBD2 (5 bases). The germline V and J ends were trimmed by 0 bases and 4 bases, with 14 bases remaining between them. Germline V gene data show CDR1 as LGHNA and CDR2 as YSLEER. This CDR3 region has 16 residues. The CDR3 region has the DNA TGCGCCAGCAGCCAAGATAAACGGACTGGGGCAGATACGCAGTATTTT. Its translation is CASSQDKRTGADTQYF.

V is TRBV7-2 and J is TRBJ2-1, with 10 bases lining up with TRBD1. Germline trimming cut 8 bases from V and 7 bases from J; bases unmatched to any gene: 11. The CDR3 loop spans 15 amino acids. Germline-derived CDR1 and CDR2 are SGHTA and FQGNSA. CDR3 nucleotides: TGTGCCAGCTCCCGGGGGACAGGGGCGGAGAATGAGCAGTTCTTC. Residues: CASSRGTGAENEQFF.

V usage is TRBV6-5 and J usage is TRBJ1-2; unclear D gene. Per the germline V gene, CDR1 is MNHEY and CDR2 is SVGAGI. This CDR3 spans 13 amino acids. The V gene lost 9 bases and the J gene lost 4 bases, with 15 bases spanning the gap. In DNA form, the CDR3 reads TGTGCCAGTGGTGACTTCAACCCCTATGGCTACACCTTC. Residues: CASGDFNPYGYTF.

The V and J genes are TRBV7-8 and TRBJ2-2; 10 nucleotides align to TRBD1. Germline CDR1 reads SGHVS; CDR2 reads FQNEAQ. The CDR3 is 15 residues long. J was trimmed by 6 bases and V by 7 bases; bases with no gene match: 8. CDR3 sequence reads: CASTTAGTGAGELFF. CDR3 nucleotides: TGTGCCAGCACCACCGCCGGGACAGGGGCCGGGGAGCTGTTTTTT.

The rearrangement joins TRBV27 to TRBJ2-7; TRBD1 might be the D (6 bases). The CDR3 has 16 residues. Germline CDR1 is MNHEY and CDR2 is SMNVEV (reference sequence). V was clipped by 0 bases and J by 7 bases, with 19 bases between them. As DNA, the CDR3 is TGTGCCAGCAGTTTATCCCCAGGGGCACGCTCTTGGGAGCAGTACTTC. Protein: CASSLSPGARSWEQYF.

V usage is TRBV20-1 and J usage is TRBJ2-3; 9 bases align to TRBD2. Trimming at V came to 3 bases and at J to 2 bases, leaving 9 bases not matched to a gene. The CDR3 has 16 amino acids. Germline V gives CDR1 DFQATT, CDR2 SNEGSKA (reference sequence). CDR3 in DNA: TGCAGTGCTAGTTTACTGCGCGGGGGGGCCACAGATACGCAGTATTTT. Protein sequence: CSASLLRGGATDTQYF.